This note documents a single T cell receptor beta chain sequence. Its antigen remains unknown. Recipient blood drawn about 28 days pretransplant and days 30, 100, 180 after. The data derive from a study of T cell clonotyping in hematopoietic cell transplantation. Study-wide findings and caveats: After transplant, recipient diversity fell while pathologically expanded clonotypes grew through day 180. Cells were unsorted, so CD4 and CD8 contributions were not separated. Graft donor and pretransplant recipient Inverse Simpson Index values predicted broader posttransplant TCR diversity.

The repertoire was sequenced with immunoSEQ multiplex PCR; TCRdb's copy has only in-frame clones and lacks some. The profile covers around 11,000 clones, with roughly nine tenths appearing a single time and 30% to 40% taken by the ten largest. Sequences were derived from PBMCs, sampled 180 days after allogeneic stem cell transplant. This receptor was identified in a male patient between 60 and 69 years old who had an allogeneic stem cell transplant from an unrelated donor, so the T cells may come from the graft donor. Some clones in this sample may be carry-over from other donors' samples.

The CDR3 spells CASSWWARGTEAFF. DNA for the CDR3: TGTGCCAGCAGCTGGTGGGCGAGGGGCACTGAAGCTTTCTTT. V is TRBV5-6 and J is TRBJ1-1; maybe TRBD1 (5 bases). The CDR3 is made up of 14 amino acids. From germline, CDR1 is SGHDT and CDR2 YYEEEE. Trimming removed 3 bases from V and 4 bases from J, with 13 bases in between.